This T cell receptor beta chain is from a study of graft-versus-host responses after intestinal transplantation. Overall study: As for transplant type, recipients had multivisceral, liver-intestinal, or isolated intestinal grafts. All recipients were given anti-thymocyte globulin induction, and tacrolimus and steroids were then administered for three to four years.

Notes on the study in general: Peak levels of circulating GvH clones tracked with early post-transplant HvG declines. Some GvH clones appeared in ileal mucosa or blood before recipient bone marrow.

Comment on this clone: Its antigen is not known.

Per the germline V gene, CDR1 is MGHRA and CDR2 is YSYEKL. V was trimmed by 3 bases and J by 1 base, leaving 6 bases between them. This CDR3 is 13 amino acids long. Libraries were prepared by immunoSEQ multiplex PCR; TCRdb keeps only in-frame clonotypes and omits some of them. The sample holds about 25,000 clones, just over 90% seen once. The V gene is TRBV4-1, the J gene TRBJ1-1; D gene ambiguous. This receptor was identified in a human patient who received an intestinal transplant, so some T cells may come from the graft donor. Material: PBMCs, obtained 18 days after transplant. CDR3 nucleotides: TGCGCCAGCAGCCAGGTTTCGAACACTGAAGCTTTCTTT. Its protein product is CASSQVSNTEAFF.